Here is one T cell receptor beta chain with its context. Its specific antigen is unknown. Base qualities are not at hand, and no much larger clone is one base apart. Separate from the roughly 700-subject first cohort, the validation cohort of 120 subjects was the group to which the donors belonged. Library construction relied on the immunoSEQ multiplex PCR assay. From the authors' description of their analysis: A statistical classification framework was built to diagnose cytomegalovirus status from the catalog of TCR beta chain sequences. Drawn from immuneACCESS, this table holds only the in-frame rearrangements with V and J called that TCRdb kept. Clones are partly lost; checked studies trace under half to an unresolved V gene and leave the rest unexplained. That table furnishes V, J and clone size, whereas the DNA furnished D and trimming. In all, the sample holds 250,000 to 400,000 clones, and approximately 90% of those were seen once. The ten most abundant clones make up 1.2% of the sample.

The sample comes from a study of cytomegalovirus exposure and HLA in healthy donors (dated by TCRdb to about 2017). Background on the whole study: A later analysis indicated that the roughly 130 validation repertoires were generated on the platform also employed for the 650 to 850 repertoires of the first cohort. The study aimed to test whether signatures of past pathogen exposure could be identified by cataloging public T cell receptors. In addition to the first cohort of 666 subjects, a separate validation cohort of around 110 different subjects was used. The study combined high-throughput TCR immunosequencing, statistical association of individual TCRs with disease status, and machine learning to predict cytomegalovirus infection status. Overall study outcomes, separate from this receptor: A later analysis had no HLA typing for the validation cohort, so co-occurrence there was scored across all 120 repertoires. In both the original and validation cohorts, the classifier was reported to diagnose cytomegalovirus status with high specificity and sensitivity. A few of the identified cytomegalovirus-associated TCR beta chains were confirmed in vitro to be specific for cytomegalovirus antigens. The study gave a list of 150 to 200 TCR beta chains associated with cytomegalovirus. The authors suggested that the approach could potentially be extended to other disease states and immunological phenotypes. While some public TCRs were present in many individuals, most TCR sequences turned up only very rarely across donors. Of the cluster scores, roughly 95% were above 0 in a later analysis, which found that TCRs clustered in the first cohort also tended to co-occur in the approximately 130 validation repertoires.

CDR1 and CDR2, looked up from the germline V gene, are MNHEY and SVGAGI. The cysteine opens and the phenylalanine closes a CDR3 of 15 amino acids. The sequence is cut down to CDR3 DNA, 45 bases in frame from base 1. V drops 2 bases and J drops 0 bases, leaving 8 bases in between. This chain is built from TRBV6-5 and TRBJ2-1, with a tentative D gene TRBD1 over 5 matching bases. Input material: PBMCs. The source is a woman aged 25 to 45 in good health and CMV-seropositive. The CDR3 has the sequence CASSYGAVSYNEQFF. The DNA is TGTGCCAGCAGTTACGGGGCCGTCTCCTACAATGAGCAGTTCTTC.